These 24 T cell receptor beta chains came from one sample sequenced in a study of PD-1 blockade in classical Hodgkin lymphoma. Here immunoSEQ multiplex PCR was the method, and the copy in TCRdb shows in-frame clones only, minus some. The table has 2,500 to 3,000 clones, 71% seen once. After autologous stem cell transplantation all patients relapsed, and prior brentuximab vedotin exposure differed between cohorts. Magnetic negative selection isolated CD8+ T cells from thawed PBMCs. Sequencing was performed on CD8+ T cells from blood, taken at baseline. The receptor source for this set is a human donor with classical Hodgkin lymphoma.

The V and J genes are TRBV7-9 and TRBJ2-7; D uncertain. Germline V CDR1 and CDR2: SEHNR, FQNEAQ (reference sequence). This CDR3 has 10 amino acids. V shed 5 bases and J shed 4 bases, with 3 bases lying between them. CDR3 bases: TGTGCCAGCAGCGGGTACGAGCAGTACTTC. It encodes CASSGYEQYF.

CDR3 residues: CASSFSGARGNEQFF. CDR3 bases: TGTGCCAGCTCCTTTAGCGGAGCTCGAGGGAATGAGCAGTTCTTC. The chain links TRBV18 to TRBJ2-1; TRBD2 might be the D (6 bases). The V and J ends lost 6 bases and 7 bases respectively, with 19 bases between them. The CDR3 sequence is 15 residues long. Per germline, CDR1 KGHSH and CDR2 LQKENI.

The chain is built from TRBV4-2 and TRBJ2-7; TRBD1 matches at 12 bases. Germline CDR1 and CDR2: LGHNA and YNFKEQ. This CDR3 is built from 13 residues. With 10 bases clipped from V and 5 bases from J, the junction kept 6 bases outside the gene matches. CDR3 in amino acids: CATGTGGLNEQYF. DNA of the CDR3: TGTGCCACCGGGACAGGGGGCTTGAACGAGCAGTACTTC.

The chain links TRBV11-2 to TRBJ2-7; D is unresolved. Germline V gives CDR1 SGHAT, CDR2 FQNNGV. The CDR3 loop spans 14 amino acids. The V end was cut by 1 base, the J end by 6 bases, with 13 bases between. CDR3 DNA sequence: TGTGCCAGCAGCTTAGTGTTAAATCGGGCCGAGCAGTACTTC. It translates to CASSLVLNRAEQYF.

The genes are TRBV5-5 and TRBJ1-5, with no clear D. The CDR3 covers 15 residues. Trimming cost V 0 bases and J 1 base, with 8 bases left between them. Germline V lookup: CDR1 SGHKS, CDR2 YYEKEE (reference sequence). CDR3 sequence: CASSLGPLSNQPQHF. Written as DNA, the CDR3 is TGTGCCAGCAGCTTGGGGCCGTTAAGCAATCAGCCCCAGCATTTT.

This clone occurred a few times. The chain employs TRBV9 and TRBJ1-2; a weak D match, TRBD1 (5 bases). V lost 6 bases and J lost 0, with 15 bases in between. The CDR3 is 15 residues long. The germline CDR1 and CDR2 sequences are SGDLS and YYNGEE. As DNA, the CDR3 is TGTGCCAGCACCCCGGGGGACGGACCTAACTATGGCTACACCTTC. Its protein is CASTPGDGPNYGYTF.

The sample holds a few counts of this clone. The chain joins TRBV9 to TRBJ1-6; unclear D gene. The CDR3 contains 15 residues. CDR1 SGDLS and CDR2 YYNGEE come from the germline V gene. Deletions cut 3 bases from V and 7 bases from J, with 14 bases between. The CDR3 is CASSAAGNANSPLHF. CDR3 coding DNA: TGTGCCAGCAGCGCTGCCGGGAATGCCAATTCACCCCTCCACTTT.

This clone was recorded a few times. This sequence joins TRBV7-6 and TRBJ2-2, with TRBD1 matching 8 bases. Germline V gene lookup returns CDR1 SGHVS and CDR2 FNYEAQ. The CDR3 length is 16 residues. The V segment lost 7 bases and the J segment 1 base; nucleotides outside the gene matches: 8. The CDR3 region has the DNA TGTGCCAGCACCCCTCCTGGGACAGGGAACACCGGGGAGCTGTTTTTT. Translated: CASTPPGTGNTGELFF.

The chain uses TRBV27 and TRBJ2-2, with D hard to call. The CDR3 contains 12 residues. Germline lookup yields CDR1 MNHEY and CDR2 SMNVEV (reference sequence). The V and J ends lost 10 bases and 0 bases respectively, with 6 bases between them. The CDR3 spells CATHTNTGELFF. CDR3 coding DNA: TGTGCCACCCACACGAACACCGGGGAGCTGTTTTTT.

This chain links TRBV19 with TRBJ2-3, with D uncertain. Germline values: CDR1 LNHDA, CDR2 SQIVND (reference sequence). Trimming removed 4 bases at V and 2 bases at J, with 16 bases between. This CDR3 is built from 16 residues. The CDR3 coding sequence is TGTGCCAGTAGTAATGGCAGTCCCCAAATCACAGATACGCAGTATTTT. Translated, it gives CASSNGSPQITDTQYF.

This clone was seen just once. The V call is TRBV10-3, the J call TRBJ1-2; maybe TRBD1 (6 bases). With 0 bases removed from V and 2 bases from J, the gap between germline ends came to 10 bases. Germline lookup yields CDR1 ENHRY and CDR2 SYGVKD. The CDR3 loop spans 15 amino acids. The CDR3 loop is CAISESSTGNYGYTF. The CDR3 bases are TGTGCCATCAGTGAGTCTTCGACAGGCAACTATGGCTACACCTTC.

The rearrangement joins TRBV27 to TRBJ1-2; unclear D gene. V gave up 4 bases and J gave up 4 bases, with 10 bases separating them. Germline V gene sequence: CDR1 MNHEY, CDR2 SMNVEV (reference sequence). CDR3 length: 13 amino acids. In DNA, the CDR3 is TGTGCCAGCAGTTATAACAGACTCTATGGCTACACCTTC. As protein: CASSYNRLYGYTF.

V usage is TRBV28 and J usage is TRBJ2-6, with D unclear. This CDR3 has 17 amino acids. CDR1 and CDR2 (germline): MDHEN, SYDVKM. Trimming shortened V by 4 bases and J by 12 bases, and 25 bases separated the two germline ends. CDR3 coding DNA: TGTGCCAGCAGTTGGCCCTTACCTCAGGAGACCCCAGGCGTCCTGACTTTC. The encoded protein is CASSWPLPQETPGVLTF. The whole variable domain, remainder taken from reference TRBV28 and TRBJ2-6, is DVKVTQSSRYLVKRTGEKVFLECVQDMDHENMFWYRQDPGLGLRLIYFSYDVKMKEKGDIPEGYSVSREKKERFSLILESASTNQTSMYLCASSWPLPQETPGVLTFGAGSRLTVL.

The chain joins TRBV12-5 to TRBJ1-1; D gene ambiguous. There are 15 residues in the CDR3. Germline CDR1 reads LGHNT; CDR2 reads FRNRAP. Trimming took 2 bases from V and 2 from J, leaving 12 bases between them. In DNA, the CDR3 is TGTGCTAGTGGTTTGACTATTGGCCAAAACACTGAAGCTTTCTTT. Translation: CASGLTIGQNTEAFF.

The chain is built from TRBV9 and TRBJ1-2; 8 bases fit TRBD1. CDR3 size: 15 residues. V lost 4 bases to trimming and J lost 8 bases; unmatched junction nucleotides: 13. Germline CDR1 is SGDLS and CDR2 is YYNGEE. CDR3 in amino acids: CASSPPAGGAEGYTF. The CDR3 DNA is TGTGCCAGCAGCCCCCCCGCAGGGGGCGCGGAAGGCTACACCTTC.

This rearrangement joins TRBV6-6 to TRBJ1-2, with D perhaps TRBD1 (5 bases). Trimming shortened V by 7 bases and J by 2 bases, and 17 bases separated the two germline ends. The CDR3 is 15 amino acids. CDR1 is MNHNY, CDR2 SVGAGI, per germline (reference sequence). DNA of the CDR3: TGTGCCAGCATTGGGGTCCGGGGGATAAACTATGGCTACACCTTC. Residues: CASIGVRGINYGYTF.

This sequence joins TRBV5-1 and TRBJ2-7; TRBD1 aligns across 7 bases. The CDR3 totals 14 residues. From germline, CDR1 is SGHRS and CDR2 YFSETQ. Trimming at V came to 0 bases and at J to 6 bases, leaving 6 bases not matched to a gene. The CDR3 reads CASSLGQGVSEQYF. As DNA, the CDR3 is TGCGCCAGCAGCTTGGGACAGGGTGTTTCCGAGCAGTACTTC.

The gene calls are TRBV9 and TRBJ2-7, with D perhaps matching TRBD2 (6 bases). Trimming took 3 bases from V and 0 from J, leaving 16 bases between them. Germline V lookup: CDR1 SGDLS, CDR2 YYNGEE. This CDR3 spans 16 amino acids. In nucleotides, the CDR3 is TGTGCCAGCAGCGGAGGAGACGGGGGAAGCTCCTACGAGCAGTACTTC. It specifies CASSGGDGGSSYEQYF.

The V and J genes are TRBV7-2 and TRBJ2-1; 8 nucleotides align to TRBD2. V dropped 7 bases and J dropped 4; count of bases not matched to a gene: 6. Germline V gives CDR1 SGHTA, CDR2 FQGNSA. This CDR3 spans 14 amino acids. CDR3 region: CASTVAGWYNEQFF. CDR3 nucleotides: TGTGCCAGCACCGTAGCGGGGTGGTACAATGAGCAGTTCTTC.

The gene calls are TRBV30 and TRBJ1-1, with D tentatively TRBD1 (5 bases). In germline, CDR1 is GTSNPN, CDR2 SVGIG (reference sequence). Trimming took 8 bases from V and 4 from J, leaving 20 bases between them. CDR3 size: 14 residues. CDR3 nucleotide sequence: TGTGCCGGTCCCCCGGGGGTGGAGGGCACTGAAGCTTTCTTT. This translates into CAGPPGVEGTEAFF.

Within the sample, this clone is medium-sized. The chain is built from TRBV4-3 and TRBJ1-1; D not certain. Germline CDR1 LGHNA, CDR2 YSLEER. The ends were cut back, 8 bases at V and 1 base at J, with 11 bases in the middle. This CDR3 comprises 13 residues. As DNA, the CDR3 is TGCGCCAGCGCCCCTTCGCGGAACACTGAAGCTTTCTTT. Translating gives CASAPSRNTEAFF.

The V gene is TRBV7-9, the J gene TRBJ2-7; D tentatively fits TRBD1 or TRBD2 (6 bases each). The CDR3 extends over 16 amino acids. Trimming left V 1 base short and J 1 base short, with 14 bases between. Germline V gene data show CDR1 as SEHNR and CDR2 as FQNEAQ (reference sequence). The CDR3: CASSLEGGGPSYEQYF. The CDR3 DNA reads as TGTGCCAGCAGCTTAGAAGGAGGGGGACCTTCCTACGAGCAGTACTTC.

This chain links TRBV19 with TRBJ2-1; D may be TRBD1 (6 bases). The CDR3 has 15 amino acids. Germline V gene lookup returns CDR1 LNHDA and CDR2 SQIVND (reference sequence). V was pared by 7 bases and J by 5 bases, with 18 bases between. The CDR3 loop is CASNLAGVVDNEQFF. Here the CDR3 DNA reads TGTGCCAGTAACCTCGCAGGGGTAGTAGACAATGAGCAGTTCTTC.

The genes are TRBV27 and TRBJ2-1; the D gene is possibly TRBD1 (5 bases). The CDR3 is 15 amino acids. Looked up from germline, CDR1 is MNHEY and CDR2 is SMNVEV (reference sequence). Trimming took off 2 bases at V and 5 bases at J, with 13 bases between the two ends. The CDR3 DNA sequence: TGTGCCAGCAGTTTAGAGGCAGGGTCAAACAATGAGCAGTTCTTC. It translates to CASSLEAGSNNEQFF.